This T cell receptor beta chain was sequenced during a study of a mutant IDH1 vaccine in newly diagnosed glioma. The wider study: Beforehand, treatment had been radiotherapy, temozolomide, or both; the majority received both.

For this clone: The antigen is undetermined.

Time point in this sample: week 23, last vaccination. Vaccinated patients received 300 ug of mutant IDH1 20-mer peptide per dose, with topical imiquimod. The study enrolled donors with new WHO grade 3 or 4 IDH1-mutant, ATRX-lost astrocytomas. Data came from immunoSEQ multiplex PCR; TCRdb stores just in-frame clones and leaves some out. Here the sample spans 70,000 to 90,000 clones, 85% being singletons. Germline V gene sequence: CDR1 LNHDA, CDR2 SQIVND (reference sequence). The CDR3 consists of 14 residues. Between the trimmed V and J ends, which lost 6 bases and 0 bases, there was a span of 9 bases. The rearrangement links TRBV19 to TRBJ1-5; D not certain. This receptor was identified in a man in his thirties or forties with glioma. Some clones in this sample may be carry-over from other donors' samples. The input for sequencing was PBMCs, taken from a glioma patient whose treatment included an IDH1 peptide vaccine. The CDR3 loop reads CASSPALSNQPQHF. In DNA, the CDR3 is TGTGCCAGTAGCCCCGCCCTTAGCAATCAGCCCCAGCATTTT.